This T cell receptor (beta chain) stems from a study of blood T cell repertoires in COVID-19. The V and J ends lost 2 bases and 9 bases, in that order; junction bases with no gene match: 9. CDR3 length: 15 amino acids. Germline lookup yields CDR1 GTSNPN and CDR2 SVGIG (reference sequence). Repertoires were generated with immunoSEQ multiplex PCR, while TCRdb's copy carries only in-frame clones and drops some. Of approximately 50,000 clones in the sample, more than 80% are singletons; the top ten hold about 6%. The chain links TRBV30 to TRBJ2-5, with TRBD2 matching 13 bases. The sequence was collected from a man in his sixties with acute or convalescent COVID-19. Sequenced material: peripheral blood. The CDR3 loop is CAWSPPGTSGMSQYF. The CDR3 coding sequence is TGTGCCTGGAGTCCTCCCGGGACTAGCGGGATGTCCCAGTACTTC.